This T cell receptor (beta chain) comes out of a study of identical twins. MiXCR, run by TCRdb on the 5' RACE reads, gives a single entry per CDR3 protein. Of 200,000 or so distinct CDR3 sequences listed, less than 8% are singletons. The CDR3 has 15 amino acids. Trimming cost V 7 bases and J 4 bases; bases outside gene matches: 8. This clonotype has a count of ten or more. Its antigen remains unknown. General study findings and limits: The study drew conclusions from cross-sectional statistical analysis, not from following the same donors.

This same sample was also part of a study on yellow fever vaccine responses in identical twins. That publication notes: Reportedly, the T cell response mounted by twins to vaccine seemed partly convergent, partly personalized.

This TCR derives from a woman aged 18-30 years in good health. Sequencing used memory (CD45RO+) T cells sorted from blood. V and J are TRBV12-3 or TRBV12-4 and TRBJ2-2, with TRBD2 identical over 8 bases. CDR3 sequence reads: CASTFTGGGTGELFF. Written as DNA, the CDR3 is TGTGCCAGCACCTTTACGGGGGGGGGCACCGGGGAGCTGTTTTTT.